The present T cell receptor (beta chain) was sequenced within a study of identical twins. Findings of the study overall: Researchers caution that invariant MAIT and iNKT cells could partly confound zero-insertion analyses. Alpha sequences that were out-of-frame and twin-shared showed an excess of low generation probability. Modeled out-of-frame TCR alpha sharing in monozygotic twins fell below observed levels.

In this sample, this clonotype turned up a few times. Its cognate antigen is unknown. A universal primer site was created by template switching, with the cDNA bearing unique molecular identifiers. TCRdb processed the 5' RACE reads anew with MiXCR; each CDR3 protein has one entry. The sample has 1.5 million to 2 million distinct CDR3 sequences, less than 35% seen once; the top ten hold 0.27%. The V and J ends lost 0 bases and 7 bases, in that order; junction bases with no gene match: 7. Per the germline V gene, CDR1 is SGHDT and CDR2 is YYEEEE. This CDR3 comprises 16 residues. This receptor was obtained from a newborn girl in good health. Sequenced input: cord blood. The chain recombines TRBV5-6 with TRBJ2-1; 10 positions match TRBD2. The CDR3 is CASSLVLAGVGNEQFF. CDR3 bases: TGTGCCAGCAGCTTGGTTCTAGCGGGAGTAGGGAATGAGCAGTTCTTC.